This TCR beta chain was recorded in a study of shared clonotypes between healthy human individuals. Study-wide points: What naive subsets generally showed was a larger estimated richness than memory subsets showed.

Profiling relied on immunoSEQ multiplex PCR, and the TCRdb table lists in-frame clones only, not all of them. The sample lists around 2.1 million clones, under 97% occurring once. Worth noting for this clone: Its matching antigen is unknown.

This CDR3 contains 13 residues. Germline lookup yields CDR1 WSHSY and CDR2 SAAADI. Trimming took 5 bases from V and 3 from J; bases not matched to a gene: 4. The sample was naive CD4+ T cells sorted from blood. Described subset: CD45RA+ positively selected. The chain uses TRBV10-2 and TRBJ2-7, with 7 bases aligning to TRBD1. This TCR came from a man between 18 and 35 years old in good health. This chain's CDR3 is CASSTGTVYEQYF. In DNA, the CDR3 is TGCGCCAGCAGTACCGGGACAGTCTACGAGCAGTACTTC.